Below, one TCR beta chain is given with its context. These data belong to a study of blood T cell repertoires in COVID-19. The method was immunoSEQ multiplex PCR; TCRdb's version includes in-frame clones alone and lacks a portion of them. Counted here are around 240,000 clones, 85% occurring once; the ten biggest clones make up about 0.91%. Germline lookup yields CDR1 SEHNR and CDR2 FQNEAQ (reference sequence). Germline trimming cut 6 bases from V and 5 bases from J; bases unmatched to any gene: 8. The CDR3 is made up of 14 amino acids. The clonotype originates from a man aged 35-49 years with acute or convalescent COVID-19. Sequences were obtained from peripheral blood. V usage is TRBV7-9 and J usage is TRBJ1-1; 8 bases line up with TRBD1. For the CDR3, the DNA is TGTGCCAGCAGTACGGACAGGGTTCGAACTGAAGCTTTCTTT. Encoded protein: CASSTDRVRTEAFF.